A selection of T cell receptor beta chains follows, all from one sample in a study of cytomegalovirus exposure and HLA in healthy donors. The protocol was immunoSEQ multiplex PCR, while the TCRdb copy is restricted to in-frame clones and leaves out a portion. The sample consists of approximately 91,000 clones, 69% of them appearing once. The sample was PBMCs. The source is a female donor in good health and CMV-seronegative. Both conserved end residues are part of each CDR3. D genes are given only for firm matches. Rows may omit the clone size; those that give it use once, few, many or a size class.

-	TRBV7-8	-	TRBJ1-2	CASTTFAGFGGYTF	TGTGCCAGCACCACCTTCGCAGGGTTCGGTGGCTACACCTTC
-	TRBV9	TRBD1	TRBJ2-2	CASSVEIGTGSRELFF	TGTGCCAGCAGCGTAGAAATTGGGACAGGGTCGCGGGAGCTGTTTTTT
-	TRBV30	-	TRBJ2-1	CAYTDREGKQSINEQFF	TGTGCCTACACGGACAGGGAGGGCAAGCAATCTATCAATGAGCAGTTCTTC
-	TRBV19	TRBD2	TRBJ2-7	CASSFALAGGDEQYF	TGTGCCAGTAGTTTCGCCCTAGCGGGAGGAGACGAGCAGTACTTC
-	TRBV7-9	-	TRBJ1-1	CASRGGQGEAFF	TGTGCCAGCAGGGGAGGGCAGGGTGAAGCTTTCTTT
-	TRBV19	TRBD1	TRBJ1-2	CASSETGGSKRGYPF	TGTGCCAGTAGTGAGACAGGGGGCTCTAAACGGGGCTACCCCTTC
-	TRBV4-1	TRBD1	TRBJ1-2	CASSQDRGGGYTF	TGCGCCAGCAGCCAGGACAGGGGCGGGGGCTACACCTTC
few	TRBV9	TRBD1	TRBJ1-1	CASSSSGDRPITEAFF	TGTGCCAGCAGCTCATCCGGGGACAGGCCAATCACTGAAGCTTTCTTT
few	TRBV29-1	TRBD1	TRBJ2-7	CSVEFGTGRAYEQYF	TGCAGCGTTGAATTCGGGACAGGGAGGGCCTACGAGCAGTACTTC
-	TRBV19	-	TRBJ1-5	CASSIGLGGPSDQPQHF	TGTGCCAGTAGTATCGGGTTAGGGGGTCCAAGCGATCAGCCCCAGCATTTT
-	TRBV5-4	-	TRBJ1-1	CASSLGSPSRAFF	TGTGCCAGCAGCCTTGGTTCTCCGTCCCGGGCTTTCTTT
few	TRBV11-2	-	TRBJ1-4	CASSRRATNEKLFF	TGTGCCAGCAGCCGGAGGGCAACTAATGAAAAACTGTTTTTT
-	TRBV5-8	TRBD1	TRBJ2-3	CASSSDRGTDTQYF	TGTGCCAGCAGCTCCGACAGGGGGACAGATACGCAGTATTTT
-	TRBV11-2	TRBD1	TRBJ1-4	CASSPNRGRGDNEKLFF	TGTGCCAGCAGCCCCAACAGGGGGCGGGGGGACAATGAAAAACTGTTTTTT
few	TRBV7-8	TRBD2	TRBJ2-5	CASSFFAGGDRGAQYF	TGTGCCAGCAGCTTCTTTGCGGGAGGAGATAGGGGGGCCCAGTACTTC
-	TRBV7-9	-	TRBJ2-4	CASSLKTGPGNIQYF	TGTGCCAGCAGCTTAAAAACAGGGCCTGGGAACATTCAGTACTTC
few	TRBV18	-	TRBJ2-2	CASSPRNTGELFF	TGTGCCAGCTCACCCCGGAACACCGGGGAGCTGTTTTTT
-	TRBV5-6	TRBD2	TRBJ2-2	CASSALVWGGNTGELFF	TGTGCCAGCAGCGCACTTGTTTGGGGGGGGAACACCGGGGAGCTGTTTTTT
-	TRBV7-9	-	TRBJ2-5	CASSLAVFQGGETQYF	TGTGCCAGCAGCTTAGCGGTTTTCCAGGGTGGTGAGACCCAGTACTTC
-	TRBV4-2	TRBD2	TRBJ2-1	CASSQAQAGESYNEQFF	TGTGCCAGCAGCCAAGCACAGGCGGGAGAGTCCTACAATGAGCAGTTCTTC
-	TRBV7-6	TRBD1	TRBJ2-1	CASSRPGQGAFNEQFF	TGTGCCAGCAGCAGACCAGGACAGGGGGCTTTTAATGAGCAGTTCTTC
-	TRBV30	-	TRBJ1-2	CAWSVLAGYTF	TGTGCCTGGAGTGTACTCGCGGGCTACACCTTC
few	TRBV7-9	TRBD2	TRBJ2-7	CASSTLAGGGDEQYF	TGTGCCAGCAGCACCCTAGCGGGAGGTGGAGACGAGCAGTACTTC
few	TRBV30	TRBD1	TRBJ1-2	CAWRTQGDGNYGYTF	TGTGCCTGGAGGACCCAGGGGGATGGAAACTATGGCTACACCTTC
-	TRBV6-1	-	TRBJ1-4	CASSELGWGVSTNEKLFF	TGTGCCAGCAGTGAACTTGGGTGGGGGGTTTCAACTAATGAAAAACTGTTTTTT
few	TRBV6-6	-	TRBJ2-7	CASSLEKTYEQYF	TGTGCCAGCAGTTTAGAGAAAACCTACGAGCAGTACTTC
-	TRBV29-1	TRBD1	TRBJ2-1	CSARGGQGVDEQFF	TGCAGCGCTAGGGGAGGACAGGGCGTGGATGAGCAGTTCTTC
-	TRBV2	TRBD1	TRBJ1-2	CASRAGQGGGYTF	TGTGCCAGCAGGGCGGGACAGGGCGGAGGCTACACCTTC
-	TRBV7-2	-	TRBJ2-7	CASSLVSVGTQRAEQYF	TGTGCCAGCAGCTTAGTGTCGGTAGGAACGCAGAGGGCCGAGCAGTACTTC
-	TRBV30	-	TRBJ2-6	CAWSVWNTIVGGANVLTF	TGTGCCTGGAGTGTGTGGAACACTATCGTTGGTGGGGCCAACGTCCTGACTTTC
-	TRBV7-9	TRBD2	TRBJ2-7	CASSLPTSGGLEQYF	TGTGCCAGCAGCTTACCGACTAGCGGGGGACTCGAGCAGTACTTC
-	TRBV15	TRBD2	TRBJ2-1	CATSRSAGGPEQFF	TGTGCCACCAGCAGGTCAGCGGGAGGGCCTGAGCAGTTCTTC
-	TRBV2	-	TRBJ1-2	CASSDSGQNGYTF	TGTGCCAGCAGTGATTCGGGACAAAATGGCTACACCTTC
-	TRBV14	TRBD2	TRBJ2-3	CASSPAGGRADTQYF	TGTGCCAGCAGCCCAGCGGGAGGGAGAGCAGATACGCAGTATTTT
-	TRBV6-5	-	TRBJ1-2	CASSYSSTIYGYTF	TGTGCCAGCAGTTACTCGAGCACCATCTATGGCTACACCTTC
-	TRBV14	-	TRBJ2-3	CASSPSSDTQYF	TGTGCCAGCAGCCCTAGTTCAGATACGCAGTATTTT
-	TRBV7-9	TRBD2	TRBJ2-3	CASSFVSGGTDTQYF	TGTGCCAGCAGCTTCGTCAGCGGGGGGACAGATACGCAGTATTTT
-	TRBV28	-	TRBJ2-1	CASSSVGGWASYNEQFF	TGTGCCAGCAGTTCCGTCGGGGGTTGGGCCTCCTACAATGAGCAGTTCTTC
once	TRBV13	-	TRBJ2-2	CASSQGRGANTGELFF	TGTGCCAGCAGCCAAGGACGGGGGGCCAACACCGGGGAGCTGTTTTTT
-	TRBV5-1	TRBD1	TRBJ1-2	CASSLRGGRGGEEGYTF	TGCGCCAGCAGCTTGAGAGGGGGCAGAGGAGGCGAGGAGGGCTACACCTTC